The present TCR beta chain was sequenced within a study of T-cell memory formation after mild COVID-19. The study, taken as a whole, reports: CD4+ contracting clones were found mainly in CM and EM, and CD8+ ones in EMRA. Contracting clones from day 15 to 85 showed balanced CD4/CD8; later expanders favored CD4+.

This clonotype was counted a few times. The target antigen is unknown. 5'RACE with constant-segment primers yielded barcoded, UMI-tagged TCR alpha and TCR beta cDNA libraries. Each CDR3 protein is one row after TCRdb ran MiXCR on the 5' RACE reads. This table has approximately 400,000 distinct CDR3 sequences, more than 20% appearing once. V lost 3 bases and J lost 13, with 7 bases in between. The CDR3 is made up of 11 amino acids. Material: PBMCs or a T cell subset sorted from them (not recorded which). The rearrangement links TRBV12-3 or TRBV12-4 to TRBJ1-6; tentatively, D is TRBD1 (5 bases). The TCR was taken from an adult woman who had mild COVID-19 (a few samples of this study predate the infection). Cell type and time point are not known. CDR3 bases: TGTGCCAGCAGTTTCGGGGGTCCCCTCCACTTT. The encoded protein is CASSFGGPLHF.